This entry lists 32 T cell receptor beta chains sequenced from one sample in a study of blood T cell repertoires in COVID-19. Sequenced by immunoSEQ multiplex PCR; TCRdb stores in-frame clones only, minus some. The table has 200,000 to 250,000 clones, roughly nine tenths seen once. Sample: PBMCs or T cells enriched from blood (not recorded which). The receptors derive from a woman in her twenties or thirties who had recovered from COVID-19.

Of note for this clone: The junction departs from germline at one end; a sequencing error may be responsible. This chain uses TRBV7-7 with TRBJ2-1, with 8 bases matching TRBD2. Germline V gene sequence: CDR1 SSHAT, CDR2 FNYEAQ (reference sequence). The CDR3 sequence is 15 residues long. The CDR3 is CASSLRPGGAAEQFF. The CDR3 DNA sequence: TGTGCTAGCAGCCTTCGTCCCGGGGGGGCCGCTGAGCAGTTCTTC.

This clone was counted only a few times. The CDR3 region is CASSKSRGGGTSGGRYEQFF. The DNA for the CDR3 is TGTGCCAGCAGCAAATCGCGTGGAGGTGGGACTAGCGGGGGCCGTTATGAGCAGTTCTTC. The genes are TRBV21-1 and TRBJ2-1; whether TRBD2, the table's D call, matches the DNA was not checked. TRBV21-1 is a pseudogene segment. The length of the CDR3 is 20 residues.

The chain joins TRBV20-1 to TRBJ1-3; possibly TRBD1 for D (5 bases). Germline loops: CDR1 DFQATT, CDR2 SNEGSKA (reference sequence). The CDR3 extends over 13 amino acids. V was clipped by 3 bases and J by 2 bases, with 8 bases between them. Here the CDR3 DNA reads TGCAGTGCTAGTGCAGGGCCTGGAAACACCATATATTTT. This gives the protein CSASAGPGNTIYF.

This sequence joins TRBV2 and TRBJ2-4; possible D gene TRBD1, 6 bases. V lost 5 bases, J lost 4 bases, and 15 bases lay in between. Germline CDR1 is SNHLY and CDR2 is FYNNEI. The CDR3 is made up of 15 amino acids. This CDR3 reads CASSTWTEKKNIQYF. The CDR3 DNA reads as TGTGCCAGCAGTACATGGACAGAGAAAAAAAACATTCAGTACTTC.

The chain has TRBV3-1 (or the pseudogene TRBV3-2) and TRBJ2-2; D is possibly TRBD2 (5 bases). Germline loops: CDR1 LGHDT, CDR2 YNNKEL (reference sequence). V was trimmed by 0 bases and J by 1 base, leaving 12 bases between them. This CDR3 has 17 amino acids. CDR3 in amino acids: CASSQEGFGENTGELFF. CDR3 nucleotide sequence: TGTGCCAGCAGCCAAGAGGGATTCGGGGAGAACACCGGGGAGCTGTTTTTT.

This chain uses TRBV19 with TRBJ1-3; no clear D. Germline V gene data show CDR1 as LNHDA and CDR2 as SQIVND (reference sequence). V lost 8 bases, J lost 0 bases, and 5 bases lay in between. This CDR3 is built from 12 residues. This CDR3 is CASGSSGNTIYF. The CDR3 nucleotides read TGTGCCAGTGGCAGCTCTGGAAACACCATATATTTT.

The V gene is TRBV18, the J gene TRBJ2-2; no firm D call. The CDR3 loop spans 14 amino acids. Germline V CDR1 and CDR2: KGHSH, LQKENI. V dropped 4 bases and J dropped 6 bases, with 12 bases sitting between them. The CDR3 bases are TGTGCCAGCTCACAATCCCCGAGCCCCGGGGAGCTGTTTTTT. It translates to CASSQSPSPGELFF.

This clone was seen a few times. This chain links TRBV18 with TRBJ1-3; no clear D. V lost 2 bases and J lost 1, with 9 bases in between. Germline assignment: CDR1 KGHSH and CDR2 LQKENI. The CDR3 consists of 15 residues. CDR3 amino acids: CASSPGGQSGNTIYF. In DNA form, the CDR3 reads TGTGCCAGCTCACCAGGCGGGCAATCTGGAAACACCATATATTTT. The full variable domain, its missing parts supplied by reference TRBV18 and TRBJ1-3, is NAGVMQNPRHLVRRRGQEARLRCSPMKGHSHVYWYRQLPEEGLKFMVYLQKENIIDESGMPKERFSAEFPKEGPSILRIQQVVRGDSAAYFCASSPGGQSGNTIYFGEGSWLTVV.

CDR3 sequence reads: CASSLTYRGNEKLFF. CDR3 in DNA: TGTGCCAGCAGCCTCACATATCGGGGGAATGAAAAACTGTTTTTT. The chain has TRBV7-2 and TRBJ1-4, with D possibly matching TRBD1 (5 bases). Germline assignment: CDR1 SGHTA and CDR2 FQGNSA. This CDR3 comprises 15 residues. Trimming removed 5 bases at V and 5 bases at J, with 15 bases between.

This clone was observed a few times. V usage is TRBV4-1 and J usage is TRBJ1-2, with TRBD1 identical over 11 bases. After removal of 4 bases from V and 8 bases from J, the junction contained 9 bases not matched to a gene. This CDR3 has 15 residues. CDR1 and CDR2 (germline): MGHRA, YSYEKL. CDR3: CASSPAGQGARGYTF. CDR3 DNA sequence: TGCGCCAGCAGCCCCGCTGGACAGGGGGCAAGGGGCTACACCTTC.

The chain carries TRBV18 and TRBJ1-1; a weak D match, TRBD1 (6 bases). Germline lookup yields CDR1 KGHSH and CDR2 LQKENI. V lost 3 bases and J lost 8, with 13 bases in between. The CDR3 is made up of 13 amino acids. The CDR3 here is CASSPDRVTEAFF. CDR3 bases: TGTGCCAGCTCACCGGACAGAGTGACCGAAGCTTTCTTT.

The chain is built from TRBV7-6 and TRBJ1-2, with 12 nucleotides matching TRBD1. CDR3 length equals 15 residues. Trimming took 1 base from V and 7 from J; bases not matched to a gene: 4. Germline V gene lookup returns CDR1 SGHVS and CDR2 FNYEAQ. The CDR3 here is CASSLGKGQGAGYTF. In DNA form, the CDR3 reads TGTGCCAGCAGCTTAGGGAAGGGACAGGGGGCTGGCTACACCTTC.

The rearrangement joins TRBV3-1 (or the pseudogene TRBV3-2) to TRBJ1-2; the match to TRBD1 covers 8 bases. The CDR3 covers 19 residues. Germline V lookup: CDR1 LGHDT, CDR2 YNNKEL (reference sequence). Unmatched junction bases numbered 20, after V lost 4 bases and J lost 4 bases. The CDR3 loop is CASSRILFRDRPSGYGYTF. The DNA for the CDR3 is TGTGCCAGCAGCCGGATCCTATTCCGGGACAGGCCCTCGGGCTATGGCTACACCTTC.

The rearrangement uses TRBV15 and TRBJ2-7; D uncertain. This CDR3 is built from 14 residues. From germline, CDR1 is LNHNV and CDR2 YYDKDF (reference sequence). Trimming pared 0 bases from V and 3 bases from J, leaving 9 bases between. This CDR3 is CATSRDTSGYEQYF. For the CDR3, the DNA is TGTGCCACCAGCAGAGATACTTCCGGCTACGAGCAGTACTTC.

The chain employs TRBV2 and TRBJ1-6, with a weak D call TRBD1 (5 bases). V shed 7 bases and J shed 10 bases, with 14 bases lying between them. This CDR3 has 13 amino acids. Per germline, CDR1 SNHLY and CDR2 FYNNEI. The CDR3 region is CASNGGNRSPLHF. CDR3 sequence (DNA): TGTGCCAGCAATGGGGGGAATCGATCACCCCTCCACTTT.

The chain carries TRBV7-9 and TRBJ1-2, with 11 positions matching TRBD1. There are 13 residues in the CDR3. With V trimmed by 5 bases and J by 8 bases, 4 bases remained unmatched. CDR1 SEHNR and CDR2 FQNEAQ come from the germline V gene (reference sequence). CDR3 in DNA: TGTGCCAGCAGCGGACAGGGGGCAGGAGGCTACACCTTC. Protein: CASSGQGAGGYTF.

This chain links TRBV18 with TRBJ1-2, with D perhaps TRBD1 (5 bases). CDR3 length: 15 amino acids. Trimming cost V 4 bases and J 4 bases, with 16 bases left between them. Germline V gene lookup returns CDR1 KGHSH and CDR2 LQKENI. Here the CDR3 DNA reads TGTGCCAGCTCACAGTCACAGGTGGAATTCTATGGCTACACCTTC. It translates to CASSQSQVEFYGYTF.

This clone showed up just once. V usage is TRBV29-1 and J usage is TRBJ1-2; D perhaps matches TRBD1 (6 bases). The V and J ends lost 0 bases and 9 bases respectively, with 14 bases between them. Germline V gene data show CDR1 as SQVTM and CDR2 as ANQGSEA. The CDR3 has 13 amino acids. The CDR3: CSVEEGGGLSYTF. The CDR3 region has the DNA TGCAGCGTTGAAGAAGGGGGGGGGCTCAGCTACACCTTC.

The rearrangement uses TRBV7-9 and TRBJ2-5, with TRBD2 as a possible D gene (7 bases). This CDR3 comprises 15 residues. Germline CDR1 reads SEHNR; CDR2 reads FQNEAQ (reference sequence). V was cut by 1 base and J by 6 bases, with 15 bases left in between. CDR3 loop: CASSLDGGLRKTQYF. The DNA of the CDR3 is TGTGCCAGCAGCTTAGACGGGGGGCTGCGAAAGACCCAGTACTTC.

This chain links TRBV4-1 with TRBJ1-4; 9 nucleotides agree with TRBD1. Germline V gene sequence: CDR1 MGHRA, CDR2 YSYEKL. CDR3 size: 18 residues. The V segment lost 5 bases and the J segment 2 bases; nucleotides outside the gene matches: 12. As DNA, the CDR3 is TGCGCCAGCAGCTTAACTACAGGGGGCGCATCCACTAATGAAAAACTGTTTTTT. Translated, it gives CASSLTTGGASTNEKLFF.

The CDR3 DNA reads TGTGCCAGCAGCCCCCAGCGGGGGGGCGGTGAGCAGTTCTTC. This translates into CASSPQRGGGEQFF. The V call is TRBV11-1, the J call TRBJ2-1; 10 bases map to TRBD2. Trimming cost V 5 bases and J 9 bases; bases outside gene matches: 7. The length of the CDR3 is 14 residues. Germline-derived CDR1 and CDR2 are SGHAT and FQDESV (reference sequence).

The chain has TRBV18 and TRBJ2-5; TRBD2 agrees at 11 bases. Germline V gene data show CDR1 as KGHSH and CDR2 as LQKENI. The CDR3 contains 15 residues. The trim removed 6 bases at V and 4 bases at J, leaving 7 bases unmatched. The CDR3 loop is CASSVTSGVGETQYF. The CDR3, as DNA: TGTGCCAGCTCGGTGACTAGCGGGGTTGGAGAGACCCAGTACTTC.

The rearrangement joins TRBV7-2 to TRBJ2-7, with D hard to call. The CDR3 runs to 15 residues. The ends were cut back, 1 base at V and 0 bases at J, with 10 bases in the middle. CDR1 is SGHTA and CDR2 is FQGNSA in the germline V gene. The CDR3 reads CASSLDSYYSYEQYF. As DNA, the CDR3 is TGTGCCAGCAGCTTAGATTCTTACTACTCCTACGAGCAGTACTTC.

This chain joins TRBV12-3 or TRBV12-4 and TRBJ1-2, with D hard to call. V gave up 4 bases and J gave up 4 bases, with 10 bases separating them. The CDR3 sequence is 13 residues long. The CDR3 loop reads CASSSGELYGYTF. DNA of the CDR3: TGTGCCAGCAGTTCCGGGGAACTCTATGGCTACACCTTC.

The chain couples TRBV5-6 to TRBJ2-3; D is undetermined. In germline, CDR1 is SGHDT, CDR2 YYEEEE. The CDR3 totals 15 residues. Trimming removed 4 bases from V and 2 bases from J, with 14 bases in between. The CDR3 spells CASSGSPYYTDTQYF. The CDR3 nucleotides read TGTGCCAGCAGCGGTAGCCCTTATTACACAGATACGCAGTATTTT.

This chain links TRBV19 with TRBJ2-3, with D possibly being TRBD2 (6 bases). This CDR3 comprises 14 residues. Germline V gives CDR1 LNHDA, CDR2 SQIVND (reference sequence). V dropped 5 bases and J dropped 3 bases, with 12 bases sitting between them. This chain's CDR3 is CASSPRDWTDTQYF. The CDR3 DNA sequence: TGTGCCAGTAGTCCCCGGGACTGGACAGATACGCAGTATTTT.

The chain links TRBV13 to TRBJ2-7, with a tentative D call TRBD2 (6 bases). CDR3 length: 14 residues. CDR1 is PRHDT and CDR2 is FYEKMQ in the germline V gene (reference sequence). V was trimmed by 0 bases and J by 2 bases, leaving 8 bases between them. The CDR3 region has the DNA TGTGCCAGCAGCTTAGGGCGGGGAACCTACGAGCAGTACTTC. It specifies CASSLGRGTYEQYF.

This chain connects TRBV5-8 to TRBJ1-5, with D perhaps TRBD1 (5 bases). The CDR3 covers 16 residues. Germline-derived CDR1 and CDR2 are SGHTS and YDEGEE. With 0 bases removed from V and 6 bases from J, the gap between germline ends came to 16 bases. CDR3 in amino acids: CASSLGKGRRAQPQHF. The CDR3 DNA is TGTGCCAGCAGCTTGGGTAAGGGGCGTAGGGCTCAGCCCCAGCATTTT.

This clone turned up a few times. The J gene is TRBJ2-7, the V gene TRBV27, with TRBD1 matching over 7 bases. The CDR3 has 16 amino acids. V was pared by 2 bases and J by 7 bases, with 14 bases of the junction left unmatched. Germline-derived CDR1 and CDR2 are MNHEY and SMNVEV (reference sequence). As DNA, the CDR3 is TGTGCCAGCAGTTTACGAGTTGACAGGGTGCTAGGAGAGCAGTACTTC. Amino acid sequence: CASSLRVDRVLGEQYF.

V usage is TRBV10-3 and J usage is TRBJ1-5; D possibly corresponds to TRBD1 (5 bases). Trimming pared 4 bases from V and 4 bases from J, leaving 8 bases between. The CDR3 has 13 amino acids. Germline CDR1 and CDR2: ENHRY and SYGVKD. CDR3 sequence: CAISGGVNQPQHF. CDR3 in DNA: TGTGCCATCAGTGGGGGGGTAAATCAGCCCCAGCATTTT.

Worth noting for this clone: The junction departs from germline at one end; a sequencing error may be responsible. The CDR3 is CASSPSGDYSEQFF. CDR3 coding DNA: TGTGCCAGCAGCCCTAGCGGGGATTACAGTGAGCAGTTCTTC. The chain has TRBV27 and TRBJ2-1; 9 positions agree with TRBD2. The CDR3 loop spans 14 amino acids. From germline, CDR1 is MNHEY and CDR2 SMNVEV (reference sequence).

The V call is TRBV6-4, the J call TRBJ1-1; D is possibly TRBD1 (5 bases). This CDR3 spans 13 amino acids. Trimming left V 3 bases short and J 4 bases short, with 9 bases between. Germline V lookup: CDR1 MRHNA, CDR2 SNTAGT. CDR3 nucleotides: TGTGCCAGCAGTGAAGGACACTCCACTGAAGCTTTCTTT. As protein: CASSEGHSTEAFF.